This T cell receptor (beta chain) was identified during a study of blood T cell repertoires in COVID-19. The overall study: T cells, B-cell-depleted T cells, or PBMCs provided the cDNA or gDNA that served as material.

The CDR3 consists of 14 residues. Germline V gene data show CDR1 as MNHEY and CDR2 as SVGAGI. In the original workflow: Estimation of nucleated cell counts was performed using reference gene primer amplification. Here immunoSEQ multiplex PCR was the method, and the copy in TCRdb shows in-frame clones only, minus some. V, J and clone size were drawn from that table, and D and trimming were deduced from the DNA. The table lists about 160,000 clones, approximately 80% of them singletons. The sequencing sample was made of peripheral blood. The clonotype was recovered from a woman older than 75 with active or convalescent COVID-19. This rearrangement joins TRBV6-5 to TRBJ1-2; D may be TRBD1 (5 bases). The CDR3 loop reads CASRRAGLSYGYTF. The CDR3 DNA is TGTGCTTCCCGTCGGGCAGGGCTTAGCTATGGCTACACCTTC.